Presented here are 31 T cell receptor beta chains from one specimen sequenced in a study of T cell changes during pregnancy in multiple sclerosis. Method: immunoSEQ multiplex PCR; TCRdb's copy keeps in-frame clones and lacks some. Counted here are 40,000 to 55,000 clones, roughly 92% occurring once; the ten biggest clones make up approximately 0.5%. Sequenced here: CD4+ T cells from peripheral blood mononuclear cells, sampled in the third trimester of pregnancy. The receptors here all came from a female donor with multiple sclerosis, enrolled in a pregnancy study.

The rearrangement joins TRBV4-1 to TRBJ2-7; TRBD2 matches at 10 bases. The CDR3 consists of 16 residues. Trimming took 2 bases from V and 4 from J; bases not matched to a gene: 8. CDR1 MGHRA and CDR2 YSYEKL come from the germline V gene. The CDR3 spells CASSQHGLAAEYEQYF. The DNA for the CDR3 is TGCGCCAGCAGCCAACACGGACTAGCGGCCGAGTACGAGCAGTACTTC.

The rearrangement joins TRBV11-2 to TRBJ2-1, with TRBD2 matching over 9 bases. Germline V lookup: CDR1 SGHAT, CDR2 FQNNGV. Trimming at V came to 6 bases and at J to 4 bases, leaving 4 bases not matched to a gene. This CDR3 region has 14 residues. CDR3 sequence reads: CASRLAGTYNEQFF. CDR3 sequence (DNA): TGTGCCAGCAGACTAGCGGGTACTTACAATGAGCAGTTCTTC.

This chain uses TRBV9 with TRBJ2-7, with D unclear. CDR3 length: 14 amino acids. CDR1 and CDR2 from the germline V gene are SGDLS and YYNGEE. Between the trimmed V and J ends, which lost 0 bases and 2 bases, there was a span of 9 bases. CDR3 sequence reads: CASSVDESPYEQYF. CDR3 coding DNA: TGTGCCAGCAGCGTAGACGAGTCCCCCTACGAGCAGTACTTC.

This clone appeared once. The chain recombines TRBV11-3 with TRBJ2-3; perhaps TRBD2 as D (6 bases). V gave up 3 bases and J gave up 1 base, with 8 bases separating them. The CDR3 extends over 14 amino acids. The V gene's germline CDR1 is SGHNT and CDR2 YENEEA. The CDR3 protein is CASSFSGRTDTQYF. The CDR3 DNA sequence: TGTGCCAGCAGCTTTAGCGGACGCACAGATACGCAGTATTTT.

V gene TRBV2 combines with J gene TRBJ2-7, with 12 bases lining up with TRBD2. Germline CDR1 reads SNHLY; CDR2 reads FYNNEI. Losses at the gene ends were 6 bases for V and 6 bases for J; bases not matched to a gene: 9. There are 15 residues in the CDR3. The chain's CDR3 is CASSKATSGRSEQYF. CDR3 in DNA: TGTGCCAGCAGCAAGGCGACTAGCGGGAGATCCGAGCAGTACTTC.

The V and J genes are TRBV18 and TRBJ1-2; no clear D gene. The CDR3 is 15 amino acids. Germline CDR1 is KGHSH and CDR2 is LQKENI. Trimming shortened V by 5 bases and J by 4 bases, and 17 bases separated the two germline ends. This chain's CDR3 is CASSEGQPPLYGYTF. CDR3 nucleotide sequence: TGTGCCAGCTCAGAGGGCCAACCCCCTCTCTATGGCTACACCTTC.

J is TRBJ2-3 and V is TRBV7-2; the match to TRBD2 covers 7 bases. The V gene's germline CDR1 is SGHTA and CDR2 FQGNSA. J gave up 0 bases and V 5 bases, and 2 bases lay outside the gene matches. The CDR3 has 14 amino acids. CDR3 protein: CASSVSGSTDTQYF. CDR3 nucleotides: TGTGCCAGCAGCGTTAGCGGGAGCACAGATACGCAGTATTTT.

J is TRBJ1-6 and V is TRBV7-2, with TRBD1 matching 7 bases. The length of the CDR3 is 14 residues. V shed 2 bases and J 7 bases; nucleotides not matched to a gene: 2. CDR1 SGHTA and CDR2 FQGNSA come from the germline V gene. The CDR3 here is CASSLLQGNSPLHF. The CDR3, as DNA: TGTGCCAGCAGCTTACTACAGGGGAATTCACCCCTCCACTTT.

This sequence joins TRBV18 and TRBJ2-1; no clear D. Trimming cost V 3 bases and J 4 bases, with 4 bases left between them. Germline V gives CDR1 KGHSH, CDR2 LQKENI. The CDR3 sequence is 12 residues long. CDR3 protein: CASSPQYNEQFF. DNA of the CDR3: TGTGCCAGCTCACCCCAGTACAATGAGCAGTTCTTC.

The chain combines TRBV6-5 with TRBJ2-7; tentatively, D is TRBD2 (5 bases). The CDR3 has 15 residues. V lost 2 bases, J lost 5 bases, and 16 bases lay in between. Germline V gene sequence: CDR1 MNHEY, CDR2 SVGAGI. DNA of the CDR3: TGTGCCAGCAGTTACCTTACTACTAGAGCCCACGAGCAGTACTTC. Protein sequence: CASSYLTTRAHEQYF.

The genes are TRBV6-1 and TRBJ1-5; the D is unclear. The CDR3 is 17 amino acids. Trimming pared 2 bases from V and 4 bases from J, leaving 18 bases between. Germline V gives CDR1 MNHNS, CDR2 SASEGT. CDR3 sequence reads: CASSEKPDSRPNQPQHF. The CDR3 region has the DNA TGTGCCAGCAGTGAAAAACCGGACTCTAGACCTAATCAGCCCCAGCATTTT.

This chain uses TRBV6-5 with TRBJ1-1; unclear D gene. The CDR3 runs 13 residues. CDR1 and CDR2 (germline): MNHEY, SVGAGI. Trimming took off 0 bases at V and 5 bases at J, with 7 bases between the two ends. The CDR3 region is CASSYSFLTEAFF. In nucleotides, the CDR3 is TGTGCCAGCAGTTACTCCTTTCTGACTGAAGCTTTCTTT.

The rearrangement uses TRBV27 and TRBJ1-4; 9 positions match TRBD1. The V gene end was trimmed by 6 bases and the J gene end by 8 bases; junction bases not matched to a gene: 7. Per germline, CDR1 MNHEY and CDR2 SMNVEV (reference sequence). CDR3 length: 14 residues. CDR3 nucleotides: TGTGCCAGCAGGCCACAGGGGGCGCGGGAAAAACTGTTTTTT. This encodes CASRPQGAREKLFF.

The chain employs TRBV30 and TRBJ2-7, with unresolved D. CDR1 GTSNPN and CDR2 SVGIG come from the germline V gene (reference sequence). The V and J ends lost 2 bases and 1 base respectively, with 3 bases between them. The CDR3 consists of 11 residues. CDR3 in DNA: TGTGCCTGGAGTACATCCTACGAGCAGTACTTC. It encodes CAWSTSYEQYF.

V gene TRBV7-9 combines with J gene TRBJ1-1; D remains ambiguous. The V and J ends lost 3 bases and 3 bases respectively, with 8 bases between them. The CDR3 loop spans 13 amino acids. Germline V lookup: CDR1 SEHNR, CDR2 FQNEAQ (reference sequence). The CDR3, as DNA: TGTGCCAGCAGCTTGAATCGGGACACTGAAGCTTTCTTT. This codes for CASSLNRDTEAFF.

The chain has TRBV6-5 and TRBJ2-7, with 7 bases matching TRBD2. V shed 4 bases and J 6 bases; nucleotides not matched to a gene: 12. CDR3 length: 15 amino acids. Germline assignment: CDR1 MNHEY and CDR2 SVGAGI. In DNA form, the CDR3 reads TGTGCCAGCAGTTCACGCGTGGGAGGGCTTGGCGAGCAGTACTTC. Protein: CASSSRVGGLGEQYF.

The chain employs TRBV18 and TRBJ1-1, with TRBD1 as a possible D gene (5 bases). CDR1 and CDR2 from the germline V gene are KGHSH and LQKENI. The V end lost 0 bases, the J end lost 5 bases, and 10 bases lay between the germline ends. This CDR3 contains 14 residues. CDR3 region: CASSPPAGRTEAFF. In DNA form, the CDR3 reads TGTGCCAGCTCACCACCGGCAGGGAGGACTGAAGCTTTCTTT.

This chain uses TRBV6-6 with TRBJ2-6; D is ambiguous. CDR3 length equals 14 residues. V lost 5 bases to trimming and J lost 1 base, with 6 bases between them. CDR1 and CDR2 from the germline V gene are MNHNY and SVGAGI (reference sequence). CDR3 bases: TGTGCCAGCAGTCCTAGGTCTGGGGCCAACGTCCTGACTTTC. Protein product: CASSPRSGANVLTF.

V and J are TRBV6-5 and TRBJ1-1; TRBD1 might be the D (6 bases). Trimming shortened V by 2 bases and J by 4 bases, and 11 bases separated the two germline ends. The CDR3 is 14 residues long. Germline loops: CDR1 MNHEY, CDR2 SVGAGI. CDR3 coding DNA: TGTGCCAGCAGTTACGAGGGGGTATCCACTGAAGCTTTCTTT. Protein: CASSYEGVSTEAFF.

The rearrangement joins TRBV7-2 to TRBJ2-3; the D is unclear. The V end lost 5 bases, the J end lost 6 bases, and 18 bases lay between the germline ends. The germline CDR1 and CDR2 sequences are SGHTA and FQGNSA. The CDR3 length is 15 residues. Here the CDR3 DNA reads TGTGCCAGCAGCCCACAGCATACGAGCAGGGATACGCAGTATTTT. Translated, it gives CASSPQHTSRDTQYF.

CDR3 region: CASCRPGAGANVLTF. CDR3 nucleotide sequence: TGTGCCAGCTGTAGACCAGGGGCTGGGGCCAACGTCCTGACTTTC. The chain combines TRBV5-8 with TRBJ2-6, with D perhaps matching TRBD1 (6 bases). V gave up 7 bases and J gave up 2 bases, with 13 bases separating them. Germline CDR1 SGHTS, CDR2 YDEGEE. CDR3 size: 15 residues.

The chain combines TRBV6-4 with TRBJ2-4; TRBD2 matches at 7 bases. Trimming cost V 0 bases and J 9 bases; bases outside gene matches: 2. This CDR3 spans 13 amino acids. CDR1 MRHNA and CDR2 SNTAGT come from the germline V gene. The CDR3 loop reads CASSDSPGGIQYF. In nucleotides, the CDR3 is TGTGCCAGCAGTGACTCTCCGGGAGGCATTCAGTACTTC.

This clone occurred once. V usage is TRBV9 and J usage is TRBJ2-5; D may be TRBD2 (5 bases). CDR3 length equals 14 residues. V lost 4 bases and J lost 4, with 14 bases in between. CDR1 is SGDLS and CDR2 is YYNGEE in the germline V gene. The CDR3 reads CASSNRPAGETQYF. Here the CDR3 DNA reads TGTGCCAGCAGCAACCGACCGGCGGGAGAGACCCAGTACTTC.

This sequence joins TRBV28 and TRBJ2-5; TRBD2 aligns across 8 bases. Germline CDR1 MDHEN, CDR2 SYDVKM. Trimming cost V 9 bases and J 5 bases; bases outside gene matches: 17. The CDR3 covers 16 residues. CDR3 loop: CASRKAGEVIGETQYF. DNA of the CDR3: TGTGCCAGTCGAAAAGCGGGAGAGGTGATTGGGGAGACCCAGTACTTC.

This sequence joins TRBV27 and TRBJ2-7, with 8 bases lining up with TRBD1. Germline lookup yields CDR1 MNHEY and CDR2 SMNVEV (reference sequence). The CDR3 has 16 amino acids. V shed 0 bases, J shed 5 bases, and the junction held 9 bases outside the gene matches. The CDR3 region is CASSLSPGQGRHEQYF. For the CDR3, the DNA is TGTGCCAGCAGTTTATCCCCAGGACAGGGTCGACACGAGCAGTACTTC.

This rearrangement joins TRBV4-3 to TRBJ1-3; D possibly corresponds to TRBD1 (6 bases). CDR1 and CDR2 (germline): LGHNA, YSLEER. Between the trimmed V and J ends, which lost 4 bases and 1 base, there was a span of 8 bases. The length of the CDR3 is 14 residues. The CDR3 here is CASSRGTSGNTIYF. CDR3 sequence (DNA): TGCGCCAGCAGCCGGGGGACATCTGGAAACACCATATATTTT.

The V and J genes are TRBV10-3 and TRBJ2-3; D possibly corresponds to TRBD1 (6 bases). The germline CDR1 and CDR2 sequences are ENHRY and SYGVKD. V gave up 7 bases and J gave up 6 bases, with 8 bases separating them. This CDR3 has 11 amino acids. The CDR3 sequence: CAIKRGDTQYF. The DNA of the CDR3 is TGTGCCATCAAAAGGGGGGATACGCAGTATTTT.

This clone was observed many times. The CDR3 here is CASSATGYSGNTIYF. In DNA, the CDR3 is TGTGCCAGCAGCGCGACAGGGTACTCTGGAAACACCATATATTTT. The V call is TRBV7-9, the J call TRBJ1-3, with 7 bases lining up with TRBD1. From germline, CDR1 is SEHNR and CDR2 FQNEAQ (reference sequence). The CDR3 loop spans 15 amino acids. V trimming: 5 bases; J trimming: 0 bases; junction bases outside the gene matches: 4.

The chain couples TRBV7-2 to TRBJ2-1, with 7 bases aligning to TRBD2. The CDR3 runs 14 residues. From germline, CDR1 is SGHTA and CDR2 FQGNSA. Trimming removed 5 bases from V and 7 bases from J; junction bases left unmatched: 8. CDR3 loop: CASSAANGGNEQFF. The CDR3 coding sequence is TGTGCCAGCAGCGCAGCGAACGGGGGGAATGAGCAGTTCTTC.

The J gene is TRBJ1-2, the V gene TRBV7-2; 8 positions agree with TRBD1. The CDR3 has 15 residues. The trim removed 5 bases at V and 5 bases at J, leaving 10 bases unmatched. Looked up from germline, CDR1 is SGHTA and CDR2 is FQGNSA. The CDR3 loop is CASSPQGALVYGYTF. As DNA, the CDR3 is TGTGCCAGCAGCCCTCAGGGGGCGCTCGTTTATGGCTACACCTTC.

V usage is TRBV2 and J usage is TRBJ1-2; TRBD1 might be the D (6 bases). This CDR3 comprises 13 residues. Trimming stripped 5 bases from V and 5 bases from J, with 12 bases between. The V gene's germline CDR1 is SNHLY and CDR2 FYNNEI. CDR3 loop: CASSIVTGYGYTF. The CDR3 DNA reads TGTGCCAGCAGTATTGTAACAGGGTATGGCTACACCTTC. The variable domain in full, completed from reference TRBV2 and TRBJ1-2, reads EPEVTQTPSHQVTQMGQEVILRCVPISNHLYFYWYRQILGQKVEFLVSFYNNEISEKSEIFDDQFSVERPDGSNFTLKIRSTKLEDSAMYFCASSIVTGYGYTFGSGTRLTVV.